This TCR beta chain appears in the sequencing data of a study of CD8 T cells in ankylosing spondylitis. Study results and caveats: According to the report, clones linked to the disease were significantly enriched in matched synovial fluid samples taken from ankylosing spondylitis patients. As for the disease-linked clones, they showed a CD8+ phenotype and occurred at relatively low frequencies in peripheral blood.

From germline, CDR1 is MNHEY and CDR2 SVGAGI. The CDR3 runs to 14 residues. V lost 4 bases to trimming and J lost 6 bases; unmatched junction nucleotides: 6. This clonotype was counted ten times or more. What it binds is not known. Quantitative 5'-RACE with molecular barcodes generated TCR beta libraries. TCRdb reprocessed the 5' RACE reads via MiXCR and lists one record per CDR3 protein. The sample lists over 100,000 distinct CDR3 sequences, 7% occurring once. The sequence derives from a male donor with ankylosing spondylitis or in good health (not recorded which). The V gene is TRBV6-5, the J gene TRBJ2-7; 10 bases agree with TRBD1. Material for sequencing was blood, either unsorted or a sorted T cell fraction (not recorded which). CDR3 coding DNA: TGTGCCAGCAGTTTCGGGACAGGGGACTCCGAGCAGTACTTC. It is translated as CASSFGTGDSEQYF.